These 8 T cell receptor beta chains came from one sample sequenced in a study of identical twins. TCRdb independently ran MiXCR on the 5' RACE reads; one entry per CDR3 protein. The table lists 500,000 to 550,000 distinct CDR3 sequences, about 20% of them singletons. This sample also belongs to another study, concerning T cells expressing NK-cell markers.

The specimen sequenced was CD4+ T cells sorted from blood. All receptors derive from a woman aged 18-35 years in good health.

This clonotype was seen only a few times. The chain recombines TRBV20-1 with TRBJ2-3; weak D call: TRBD2 (5 bases). CDR1 is DFQATT and CDR2 is SNEGSKA in the germline V gene (reference sequence). The CDR3 loop spans 14 amino acids. Trimming cost V 3 bases and J 6 bases, with 16 bases left between them. The CDR3 coding sequence is TGCAGTGCTAGTCGATTAGCGCTGCGTGATACGCAGTATTTT. It encodes CSASRLALRDTQYF.

This clonotype was counted ten times or more. At one end, the junction sequence differs from germline, possibly due to a read error. V is TRBV5-1 and J is TRBJ2-6; D remains unclear. The CDR3 spans 15 residues. Germline V lookup: CDR1 SGHRS, CDR2 YFSETQ. CDR3 loop: CASSLVGSGANVLTF. CDR3 bases: TGTGCCAGCAGTTTAGTTGGGTCTGGGGCCAACGTCCTGACTTTC.

The chain employs TRBV11-2 and TRBJ1-4, with D maybe TRBD1 (6 bases). V was shortened by 5 bases and J by 4 bases, with 14 bases between the two germline ends. The CDR3 contains 15 residues. Germline lookup yields CDR1 SGHAT and CDR2 FQNNGV. The DNA for the CDR3 is TGTGCCAGCAGCCCCCGGACAGTTATTAATGAAAAACTGTTTTTT. As protein: CASSPRTVINEKLFF. Using reference TRBV11-2 and TRBJ1-4 for the parts outside the CDR3, the full variable domain is EAGVAQSPRYKIIEKRQSVAFWCNPISGHATLYWYQQILGQGPKLLIQFQNNGVVDDSQLPKDRFSAERLKGVDSTLKIQPAKLEDSAVYLCASSPRTVINEKLFFGSGTQLSVL.

In this sample, this clonotype turned up many times. The rearrangement uses TRBV2 and TRBJ2-7; D remains ambiguous. The V gene lost 1 base and the J gene lost 4 bases, with 14 bases spanning the gap. CDR3 length: 15 residues. CDR1 is SNHLY and CDR2 is FYNNEI in the germline V gene. The CDR3 protein is CASSEGGPSLYEQYF. CDR3 in DNA: TGTGCCAGCAGTGAAGGAGGCCCGAGCTTATACGAGCAGTACTTC.

This clonotype has a handful of counts. This chain links TRBV6-1 with TRBJ2-1; no clear D gene. Germline assignment: CDR1 MNHNS and CDR2 SASEGT. The CDR3 totals 11 residues. V dropped 8 bases and J dropped 8 bases, with 10 bases sitting between them. CDR3 sequence: CASDHKHEQFF. DNA of the CDR3: TGTGCCAGCGATCACAAACATGAGCAGTTCTTC.

This clonotype came up a few times. The V gene is TRBV6-5, the J gene TRBJ2-3; D is unclear. CDR1 and CDR2 from the germline V gene are MNHEY and SVGAGI. The germline V and J ends were trimmed by 6 bases and 2 bases, with 6 bases remaining between them. This CDR3 comprises 12 residues. This CDR3 is CASSDFTDTQYF. CDR3 DNA sequence: TGTGCCAGCAGCGACTTCACAGATACGCAGTATTTT.

This clonotype showed up just a few times. CDR3 bases: TGCGCCAGCCGACTCGGAGCCACTGAAGCTTTCTTT. Translated, it gives CASRLGATEAFF. This chain connects TRBV5-1 to TRBJ1-1; D unresolved. This CDR3 spans 12 amino acids. V was pared by 7 bases and J by 4 bases, with 11 bases between. Germline loops: CDR1 SGHRS, CDR2 YFSETQ.

This clonotype has a count of ten or more. The CDR3 is CSLDRADSYNEQFF. CDR3 coding DNA: TGCAGCTTGGACAGGGCGGACTCCTACAATGAGCAGTTCTTC. The chain recombines TRBV29-1 with TRBJ2-1, with 8 nucleotides matching TRBD1. Germline assignment: CDR1 SQVTM and CDR2 ANQGSEA. CDR3 size: 14 residues. Trimming cost V 8 bases and J 0 bases; bases outside gene matches: 6.